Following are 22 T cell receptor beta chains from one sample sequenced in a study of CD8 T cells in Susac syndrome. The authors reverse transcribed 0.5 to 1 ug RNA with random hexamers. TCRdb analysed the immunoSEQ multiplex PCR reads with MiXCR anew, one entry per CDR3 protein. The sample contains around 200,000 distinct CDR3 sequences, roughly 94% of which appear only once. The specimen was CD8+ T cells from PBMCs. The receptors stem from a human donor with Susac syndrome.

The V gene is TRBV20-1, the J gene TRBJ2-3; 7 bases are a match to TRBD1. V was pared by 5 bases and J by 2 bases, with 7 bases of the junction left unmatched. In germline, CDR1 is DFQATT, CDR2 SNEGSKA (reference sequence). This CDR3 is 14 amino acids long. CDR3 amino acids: CSASGTADTDTQYF. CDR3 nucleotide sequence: TGCAGTGCTTCCGGGACAGCGGACACAGATACGCAGTATTTT.

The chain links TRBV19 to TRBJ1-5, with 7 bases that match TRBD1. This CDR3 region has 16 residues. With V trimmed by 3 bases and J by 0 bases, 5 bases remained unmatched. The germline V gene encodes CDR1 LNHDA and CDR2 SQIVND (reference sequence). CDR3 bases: TGTGCCAGTAGTATCGGGACAGCCTATAGCAATCAGCCCCAGCATTTT. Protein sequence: CASSIGTAYSNQPQHF.

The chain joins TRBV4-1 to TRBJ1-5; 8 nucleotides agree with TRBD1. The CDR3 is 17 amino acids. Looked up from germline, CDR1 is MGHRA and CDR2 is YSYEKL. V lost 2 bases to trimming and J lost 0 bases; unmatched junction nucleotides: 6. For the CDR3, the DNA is TGCGCCAGCAGCCAACCGACAGGGGAGGATAGCAATCAGCCCCAGCATTTT. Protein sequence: CASSQPTGEDSNQPQHF.

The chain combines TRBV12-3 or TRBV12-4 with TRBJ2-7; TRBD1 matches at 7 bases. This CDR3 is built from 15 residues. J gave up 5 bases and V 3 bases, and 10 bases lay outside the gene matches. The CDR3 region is CASSFLRQGAHEQYF. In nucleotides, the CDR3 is TGTGCCAGCAGTTTCCTGAGACAGGGTGCCCACGAGCAGTACTTC.

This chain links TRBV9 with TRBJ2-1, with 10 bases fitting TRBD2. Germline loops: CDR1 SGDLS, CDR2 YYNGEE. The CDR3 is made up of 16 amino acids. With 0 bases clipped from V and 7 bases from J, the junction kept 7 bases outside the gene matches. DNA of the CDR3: TGTGCCAGCAGCGTAGCGGCTAGCGGGAGAGGGAATGAGCAGTTCTTC. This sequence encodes CASSVAASGRGNEQFF. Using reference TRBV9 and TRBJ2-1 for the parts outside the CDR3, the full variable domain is DSGVTQTPKHLITATGQRVTLRCSPRSGDLSVYWYQQSLDQGLQFLIQYYNGEERAKGNILERFSAQQFPDLHSELNLSSLELGDSALYFCASSVAASGRGNEQFFGPGTRLTVL.

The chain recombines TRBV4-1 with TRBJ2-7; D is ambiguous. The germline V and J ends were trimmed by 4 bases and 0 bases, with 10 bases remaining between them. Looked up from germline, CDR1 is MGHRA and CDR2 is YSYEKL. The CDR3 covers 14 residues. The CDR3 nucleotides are TGCGCCAGCAGCCGACTTGTCCTCTCCTACGAGCAGTACTTC. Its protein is CASSRLVLSYEQYF.

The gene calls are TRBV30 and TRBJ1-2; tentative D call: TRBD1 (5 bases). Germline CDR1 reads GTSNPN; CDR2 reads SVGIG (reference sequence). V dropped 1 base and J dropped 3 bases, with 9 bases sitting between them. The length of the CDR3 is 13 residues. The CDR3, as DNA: TGTGCCTGGAGTGGGGGCGGCCACTATGGCTACACCTTC. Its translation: CAWSGGGHYGYTF.

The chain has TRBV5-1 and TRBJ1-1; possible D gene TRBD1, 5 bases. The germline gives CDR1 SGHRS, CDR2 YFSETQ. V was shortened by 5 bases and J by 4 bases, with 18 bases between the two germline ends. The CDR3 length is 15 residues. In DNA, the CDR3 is TGCGCCAGCAGATATACAGGAGGGGCAAGCACTGAAGCTTTCTTT. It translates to CASRYTGGASTEAFF.

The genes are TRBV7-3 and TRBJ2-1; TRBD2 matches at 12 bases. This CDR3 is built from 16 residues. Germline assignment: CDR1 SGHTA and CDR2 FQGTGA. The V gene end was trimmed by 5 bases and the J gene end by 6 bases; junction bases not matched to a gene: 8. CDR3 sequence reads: CASSPRLAGEFNEQFF. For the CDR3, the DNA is TGTGCCAGCAGCCCCCGACTAGCGGGGGAGTTCAATGAGCAGTTCTTC.

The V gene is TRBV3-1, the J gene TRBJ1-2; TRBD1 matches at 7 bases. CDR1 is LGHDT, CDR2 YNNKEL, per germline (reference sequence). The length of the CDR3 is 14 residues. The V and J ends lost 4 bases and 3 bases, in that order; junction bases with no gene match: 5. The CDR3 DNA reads TGTGCCAGCAGCCCTGACAGGGAACACTATGGCTACACCTTC. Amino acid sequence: CASSPDREHYGYTF.

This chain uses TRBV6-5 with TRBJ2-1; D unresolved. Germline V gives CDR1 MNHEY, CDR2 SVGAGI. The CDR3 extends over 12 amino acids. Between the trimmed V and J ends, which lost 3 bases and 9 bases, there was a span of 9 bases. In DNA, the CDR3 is TGTGCCAGCAGTTATATAGCCGGTGAGCAGTTCTTC. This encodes CASSYIAGEQFF.

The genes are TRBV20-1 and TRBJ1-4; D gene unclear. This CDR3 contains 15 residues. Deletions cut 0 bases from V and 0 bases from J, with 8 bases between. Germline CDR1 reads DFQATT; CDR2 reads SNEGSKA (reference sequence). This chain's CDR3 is CSARDLTATNEKLFF. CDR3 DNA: TGCAGTGCTAGAGATTTAACAGCAACTAATGAAAAACTGTTTTTT.

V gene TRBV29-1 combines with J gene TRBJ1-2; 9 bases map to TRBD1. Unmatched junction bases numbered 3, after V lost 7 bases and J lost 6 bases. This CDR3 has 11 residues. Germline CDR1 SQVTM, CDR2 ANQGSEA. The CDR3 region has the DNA TGCAGCGCCGGGACAGGGAATGGCTACACCTTC. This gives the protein CSAGTGNGYTF.

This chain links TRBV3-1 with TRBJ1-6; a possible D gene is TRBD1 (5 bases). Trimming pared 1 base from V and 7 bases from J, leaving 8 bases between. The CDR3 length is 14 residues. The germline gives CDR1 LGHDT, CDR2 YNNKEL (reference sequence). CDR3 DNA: TGTGCCAGCAGCCAAGTTAGGGACAATTCACCCCTCCACTTT. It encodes CASSQVRDNSPLHF. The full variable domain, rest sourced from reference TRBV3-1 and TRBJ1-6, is DTAVSQTPKYLVTQMGNDKSIKCEQNLGHDTMYWYKQDSKKFLKIMFSYNNKELIINETVPNRFSPKSPDKAHLNLHINSLELGDSAVYFCASSQVRDNSPLHFGNGTRLTVT.

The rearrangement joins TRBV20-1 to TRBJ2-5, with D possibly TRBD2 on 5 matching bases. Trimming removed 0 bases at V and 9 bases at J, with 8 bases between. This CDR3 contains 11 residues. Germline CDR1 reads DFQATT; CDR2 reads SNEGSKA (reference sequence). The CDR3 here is CSARDPGAQYF. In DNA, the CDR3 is TGCAGTGCTAGAGACCCCGGGGCCCAGTACTTC.

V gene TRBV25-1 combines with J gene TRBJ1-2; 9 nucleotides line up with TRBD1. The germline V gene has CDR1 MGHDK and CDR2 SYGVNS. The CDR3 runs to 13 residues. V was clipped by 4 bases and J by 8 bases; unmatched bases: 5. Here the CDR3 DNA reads TGTGCCAGCAGTGGCCGGGACAGGGAAGGCTACACCTTC. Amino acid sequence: CASSGRDREGYTF.

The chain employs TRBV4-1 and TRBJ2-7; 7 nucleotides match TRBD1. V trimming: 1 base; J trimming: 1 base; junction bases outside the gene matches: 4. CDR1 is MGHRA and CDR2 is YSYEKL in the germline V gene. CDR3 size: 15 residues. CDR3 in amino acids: CASSQVSQGSYEQYF. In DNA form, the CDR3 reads TGCGCCAGCAGCCAAGTGTCACAGGGGTCCTACGAGCAGTACTTC.

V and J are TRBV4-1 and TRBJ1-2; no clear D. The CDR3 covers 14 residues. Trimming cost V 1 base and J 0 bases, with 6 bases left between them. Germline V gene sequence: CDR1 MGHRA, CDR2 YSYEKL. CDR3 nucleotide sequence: TGCGCCAGCAGCCAAGTGCTGGCTAACTATGGCTACACCTTC. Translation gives CASSQVLANYGYTF.

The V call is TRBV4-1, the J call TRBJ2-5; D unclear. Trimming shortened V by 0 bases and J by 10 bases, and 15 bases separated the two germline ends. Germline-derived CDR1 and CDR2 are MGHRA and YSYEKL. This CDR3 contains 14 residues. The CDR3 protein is CASSQDQSALGQYF. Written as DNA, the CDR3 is TGCGCCAGCAGCCAAGATCAGTCCGCCTTGGGCCAGTACTTC.

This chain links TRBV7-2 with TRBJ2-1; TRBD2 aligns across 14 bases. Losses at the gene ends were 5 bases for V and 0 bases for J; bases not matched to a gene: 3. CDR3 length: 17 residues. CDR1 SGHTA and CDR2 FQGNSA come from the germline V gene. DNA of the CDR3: TGTGCCAGCAGCCGAGGGACTAGCGGGAGCTCCTACAATGAGCAGTTCTTC. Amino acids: CASSRGTSGSSYNEQFF.

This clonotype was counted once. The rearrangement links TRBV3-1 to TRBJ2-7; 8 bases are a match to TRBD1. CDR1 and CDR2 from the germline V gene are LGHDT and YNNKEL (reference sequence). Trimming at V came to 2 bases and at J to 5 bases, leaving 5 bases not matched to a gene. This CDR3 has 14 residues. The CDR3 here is CASSQYAGGNEQYF. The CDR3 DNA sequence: TGTGCCAGCAGCCAATACGCAGGGGGCAACGAGCAGTACTTC.

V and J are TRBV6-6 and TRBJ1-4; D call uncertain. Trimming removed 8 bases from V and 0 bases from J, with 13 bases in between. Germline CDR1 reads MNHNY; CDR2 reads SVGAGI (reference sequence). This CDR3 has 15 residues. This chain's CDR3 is CASLYQVSTNEKLFF. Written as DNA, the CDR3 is TGTGCCAGCCTATATCAAGTTTCAACTAATGAAAAACTGTTTTTT.